The 30 T cell receptor beta chains presented below share a single source sample, sequenced in a study of glioma-infiltrating T cells. TCR alpha and beta CDR3 regions were amplified from RNA using iRepertoire nested multiplex PCR. MiXCR, applied by TCRdb to the multiplex PCR reads, yields one record per CDR3 protein. The table lists some 85,000 distinct CDR3 sequences, 20% to 25% of them singletons, with approximately 6.7% in the top ten. The specimen sequenced was glioma tissue, nonneoplastic brain tissue, or PBMCs (not recorded which). All receptors come from a human donor with low-grade glioma or glioblastoma, undergoing nonglioma brain surgery, or in good health (not recorded which).

This clonotype was recorded many times. The chain recombines TRBV20-1 with TRBJ2-5; D ambiguous. CDR3 length equals 12 residues. The germline V gene has CDR1 DFQATT and CDR2 SNEGSKA (reference sequence). V lost 0 bases and J 3 bases, leaving 5 bases between the germline ends. CDR3 DNA sequence: TGCAGTGCTAGAGATGAGGAAGAGACCCAGTACTTC. Protein product: CSARDEEETQYF.

This clonotype showed up many times. J is TRBJ2-5 and V is TRBV29-1, with 8 bases fitting TRBD2. Germline trimming cut 3 bases from V and 5 bases from J; bases unmatched to any gene: 5. Per the germline V gene, CDR1 is SQVTM and CDR2 is ANQGSEA. The CDR3 consists of 13 residues. For the CDR3, the DNA is TGCAGCGTTGACGGACTAGCTGAGGAGACCCAGTACTTC. It is translated as CSVDGLAEETQYF.

This clonotype was detected many times. The J gene is TRBJ1-5, the V gene TRBV18, with unresolved D. Trimming removed 1 base at V and 0 bases at J, with 10 bases between. The CDR3 runs 16 residues. Germline assignment: CDR1 KGHSH and CDR2 LQKENI. The CDR3 reads CASSPLRADSNQPQHF. The CDR3 region has the DNA TGTGCCAGCTCACCACTAAGGGCTGATAGCAATCAGCCCCAGCATTTT.

There are many counts of this clonotype. The chain uses TRBV6-1 and TRBJ2-1; tentative D call: TRBD2 (5 bases). The CDR3 is made up of 15 amino acids. V was shortened by 4 bases and J by 1 base, with 11 bases between the two germline ends. Germline CDR1 reads MNHNS; CDR2 reads SASEGT. CDR3: CASSALAISYNEQFF. The CDR3 bases are TGTGCCAGCAGTGCATTAGCGATATCCTACAATGAGCAGTTCTTC.

This clonotype was counted ten times or more. The chain couples TRBV12-3 or TRBV12-4 to TRBJ1-2; D unresolved. V lost 6 bases and J 4 bases, leaving 6 bases between the germline ends. CDR3 length equals 11 residues. In DNA form, the CDR3 reads TGTGCCAGCAGGTCAGGCTATGGCTACACCTTC. Residues: CASRSGYGYTF.

This clonotype has a count of ten or more. The chain couples TRBV5-1 to TRBJ2-1; 7 bases align to TRBD2. The CDR3 runs 15 residues. Germline assignment: CDR1 SGHRS and CDR2 YFSETQ. V trimming: 1 base; J trimming: 0 bases; junction bases outside the gene matches: 1. The DNA of the CDR3 is TGCGCCAGCAGCTTGAGCGGGGACTCCTACAATGAGCAGTTCTTC. This codes for CASSLSGDSYNEQFF.

In regard to this clonotype: A much more abundant neighbour one base away suggests this may be a read error. The rearrangement uses TRBV7-9 and TRBJ2-7, with D tentatively TRBD2 (5 bases). The CDR3 is 15 amino acids. Germline V gene sequence: CDR1 SEHNR, CDR2 FQNEAQ (reference sequence). V lost 2 bases to trimming and J lost 7 bases, with 18 bases between them. Written as DNA, the CDR3 is TGTGCCAGCAGCTTATTAAGCGGCTTCTACAATGAGCAGTACTTC. Its protein is CASSLLSGFYNEQYF.

As to this clonotype: This may be a read error: a much more frequent sequence differs by one nucleotide. The genes are TRBV7-2 and TRBJ2-5; weak D call: TRBD1 (6 bases). Trimming removed 6 bases from V and 11 bases from J, with 16 bases in between. The CDR3 consists of 12 residues. Germline lookup yields CDR1 SGHTA and CDR2 FQGNSA. CDR3 coding DNA: TGTGCCAGCAGTCTACTAGGGGGTGAGCAGTACTTC. Its translation is CASSLLGGEQYF.

Many counts were recorded for this clonotype. The rearrangement links TRBV6-1 to TRBJ1-3, with D tentatively TRBD1 (6 bases). Trimming left V 8 bases short and J 1 base short, with 21 bases between. This CDR3 is built from 17 residues. Germline V lookup: CDR1 MNHNS, CDR2 SASEGT. The CDR3 loop is CASHRDTRTESGNTIYF. In DNA form, the CDR3 reads TGTGCCAGCCACCGGGACACACGTACAGAATCTGGAAACACCATATATTTT.

As for this clonotype: A much larger clone is a single base away; this may be a read error. The rearrangement links TRBV12-3 or TRBV12-4 to TRBJ1-5; TRBD1 agrees at 7 bases. This CDR3 is 14 amino acids long. CDR3 protein: CTSRLTGVNQPQHF. Written as DNA, the CDR3 is TGTACCAGCAGGTTAACAGGGGTAAATCAGCCCCAGCATTTT.

By proportion, this clonotype is medium-sized. This chain uses TRBV7-2 with TRBJ2-3; D gene uncertain. V gave up 1 base and J gave up 0 bases, with 8 bases separating them. CDR3 length: 15 residues. Per the germline V gene, CDR1 is SGHTA and CDR2 is FQGNSA. CDR3: CASSLVGGSTDTQYF. The DNA for the CDR3 is TGTGCCAGCAGCTTAGTGGGCGGTAGCACAGATACGCAGTATTTT.

As concerns this clonotype: It may be a read error: a sequence one base away is much more abundant. The chain is built from TRBV29-1 and TRBJ1-1; TRBD1 aligns across 10 bases. Germline trimming cut 8 bases from V and 4 bases from J; bases unmatched to any gene: 7. Germline V gene data show CDR1 as SQVTM and CDR2 as ANQGSEA. This CDR3 comprises 13 residues. The CDR3 loop reads CSIRTGGGTEAFF. CDR3 bases: TGCAGCATAAGGACAGGGGGAGGCACTGAAGCTTTCTTT.

This clonotype has just a few counts. V usage is TRBV19 and J usage is TRBJ2-1; TRBD2 agrees at 14 bases. V trimming: 5 bases; J trimming: 4 bases; junction bases outside the gene matches: 10. Germline lookup yields CDR1 LNHDA and CDR2 SQIVND (reference sequence). The CDR3 runs 18 residues. The CDR3 DNA sequence: TGTGCCAGTAGTGGCTCGGGACTAGCGGGAGCCTCTTACAATGAGCAGTTCTTC. It encodes CASSGSGLAGASYNEQFF. The full variable domain, in which reference TRBV19 and TRBJ2-1 provide the parts outside the CDR3, is DGGITQSPKYLFRKEGQNVTLSCEQNLNHDAMYWYRQDPGQGLRLIYYSQIVNDFQKGDIAEGYSVSREKKESFPLTVTSAQKNPTAFYLCASSGSGLAGASYNEQFFGPGTRLTVL.

This clonotype has a count of ten or more. This chain joins TRBV7-9 and TRBJ1-2; 7 bases fit TRBD1. Germline V lookup: CDR1 SEHNR, CDR2 FQNEAQ (reference sequence). Losses at the gene ends were 4 bases for V and 4 bases for J; bases not matched to a gene: 12. CDR3 length: 16 residues. CDR3 coding DNA: TGTGCCAGCAGCTCTGACAGGGCTGGGCTTGGCTATGGCTACACCTTC. This codes for CASSSDRAGLGYGYTF. Complete variable domain (other parts from reference TRBV7-9 and TRBJ1-2): DTGVSQNPRHKITKRGQNVTFRCDPISEHNRLYWYRQTLGQGPEFLTYFQNEAQLEKSRLLSDRFSAERPKGSFSTLEIQRTEQGDSAMYLCASSSDRAGLGYGYTFGSGTRLTVV.

This clonotype was observed many times. This chain joins TRBV12-3 or TRBV12-4 and TRBJ2-3, with 9 positions matching TRBD2. This CDR3 has 14 amino acids. V shed 7 bases, J shed 0 bases, and the junction held 2 bases outside the gene matches. CDR3 region: CASKAGGSTDTQYF. The CDR3 DNA follows: TGTGCCAGCAAAGCGGGGGGAAGCACAGATACGCAGTATTTT.

A remark on this clonotype: This may be a read error, as it is one base from a much larger clone. This sequence joins TRBV10-3 and TRBJ1-4; D is undetermined. Germline values: CDR1 ENHRY, CDR2 SYGVKD. This CDR3 spans 12 amino acids. CDR3 loop: CAISNPNEKLLF. In nucleotides, the CDR3 is TGTGCCATCAGCAACCCCAATGAAAAACTGTTATTT.

This clonotype was found many times. This chain connects TRBV7-2 to TRBJ2-4, with D perhaps matching TRBD2 (6 bases). The ends were cut back, 8 bases at V and 1 base at J, with 15 bases in the middle. CDR1 and CDR2 (germline): SGHTA, FQGNSA. The CDR3 consists of 15 residues. The CDR3 DNA reads TGTGCCAGCCGGGGGACGGGACTGGCCAAAAACATTCAGTACTTC. It encodes CASRGTGLAKNIQYF.

This clonotype appeared many times. The CDR3 protein is CASSQVMTGRRNTEAFF. In DNA, the CDR3 is TGCGCCAGCAGCCAAGTAATGACAGGCCGTCGGAACACTGAAGCTTTCTTT. This chain connects TRBV4-1 to TRBJ1-1; D perhaps matches TRBD1 (6 bases). The CDR3 spans 17 residues. V was pared by 1 base and J by 1 base, with 16 bases between. The V gene's germline CDR1 is MGHRA and CDR2 YSYEKL.

This clonotype was observed once. The chain has TRBV30 and TRBJ2-7, with D perhaps assigned TRBD1 or TRBD2 (6 bases each). V lost 5 bases and J lost 10, with 18 bases in between. In germline, CDR1 is GTSNPN, CDR2 SVGIG (reference sequence). The CDR3 runs to 12 residues. CDR3 nucleotides: TGTGCCTGGTCACCAAGGGGGGTCGGACAGTACTTC. This translates into CAWSPRGVGQYF.

This clonotype was recorded many times. The chain employs TRBV25-1 and TRBJ2-7; 9 nucleotides match TRBD1. Trimming at V came to 8 bases and at J to 4 bases, leaving 15 bases not matched to a gene. Germline assignment: CDR1 MGHDK and CDR2 SYGVNS. The CDR3 totals 16 residues. CDR3 region: CASQPGLGQGSYEQYF. CDR3 nucleotides: TGTGCCAGCCAACCCGGGCTGGGACAGGGATCATACGAGCAGTACTTC.

In regard to this clonotype: A read error may account for a junction end that differs from germline. The rearrangement uses TRBV2 and TRBJ2-4; TRBD1 matches at 10 bases. CDR1 SNHLY and CDR2 FYNNEI come from the germline V gene. The CDR3 totals 15 residues. The CDR3 region has the DNA TGTGCCAGCAGCGCCGGGACAGGGGTTGGAAACGTTCAGTACTTC. It yields the protein CASSAGTGVGNVQYF.

The chain carries TRBV5-1 and TRBJ2-1, with D possibly TRBD2 on 6 matching bases. V lost 4 bases and J 3 bases, leaving 14 bases between the germline ends. The germline gives CDR1 SGHRS, CDR2 YFSETQ. This CDR3 has 15 amino acids. The CDR3 DNA reads TGCGCCAGCAGCCCGGGGACTGGGGGCTACAATGAGCAGTTCTTC. This gives the protein CASSPGTGGYNEQFF. The complete variable domain, with remaining parts taken from reference TRBV5-1 and TRBJ2-1, reads KAGVTQTPRYLIKTRGQQVTLSCSPISGHRSVSWYQQTPGQGLQFLFEYFSETQRNKGNFPGRFSGRQFSNSRSEMNVSTLELGDSALYLCASSPGTGGYNEQFFGPGTRLTVL.

This clonotype was observed a handful of times. The chain recombines TRBV7-2 with TRBJ2-5; a weak D match, TRBD1 (6 bases). Germline-derived CDR1 and CDR2 are SGHTA and FQGNSA. This CDR3 spans 15 amino acids. Trimming removed 5 bases from V and 1 base from J, with 14 bases in between. The CDR3 region has the DNA TGTGCCAGCAGCACCGAGTACAGGGCCCAAGAGACCCAGTACTTC. Protein product: CASSTEYRAQETQYF. The variable domain in full, completed from reference TRBV7-2 and TRBJ2-5, reads GAGVSQSPSNKVTEKGKDVELRCDPISGHTALYWYRQSLGQGLEFLIYFQGNSAPDKSGLPSDRFSAERTGGSVSTLTIQRTQQEDSAVYLCASSTEYRAQETQYFGPGTRLLVL.

This clonotype showed up many times. The chain employs TRBV4-1 and TRBJ1-2; D gene uncertain. Germline CDR1 reads MGHRA; CDR2 reads YSYEKL. CDR3 size: 14 residues. Deletions cut 2 bases from V and 7 bases from J, with 14 bases between. The CDR3 spells CASSQRSGLGGYTF. The CDR3 DNA sequence: TGCGCCAGCAGCCAAAGGTCTGGGCTCGGTGGCTACACCTTC.

By share of the sample, this clonotype is medium-sized. V usage is TRBV15 and J usage is TRBJ2-1; D call uncertain. The CDR3 length is 13 residues. Trimming removed 0 bases at V and 6 bases at J, with 6 bases between. CDR1 is LNHNV and CDR2 is YYDKDF in the germline V gene (reference sequence). The CDR3 reads CATSRDSVNEQFF. The CDR3 coding sequence is TGTGCCACCAGCAGAGATAGTGTCAATGAGCAGTTCTTC. The full variable domain, completed using reference TRBV15 and TRBJ2-1, is DAMVIQNPRYQVTQFGKPVTLSCSQTLNHNVMYWYQQKSSQAPKLLFHYYDKDFNNEADTPDNFQSRRPNTSFCFLDIRSPGLGDTAMYLCATSRDSVNEQFFGPGTRLTVL.

V usage is TRBV13 and J usage is TRBJ1-2; 10 bases fit TRBD1. The junction had 2 bases not matched to a gene; V was cut back by 4 bases and J by 3 bases. The CDR3 is 14 residues long. Germline-derived CDR1 and CDR2 are PRHDT and FYEKMQ (reference sequence). The CDR3 region is CASSYGTGDYGYTF. Here the CDR3 DNA reads TGTGCCAGCAGCTATGGGACAGGGGACTATGGCTACACCTTC.

In this sample, this clonotype turned up a few times. The chain is built from TRBV14 and TRBJ1-6; 7 bases are a match to TRBD1. The trim removed 0 bases at V and 4 bases at J, leaving 6 bases unmatched. Germline CDR1 and CDR2: SGHDN and FVKESK. CDR3 length: 17 residues. CDR3 sequence: CASSQDWGQIYNSPLHF. CDR3 coding DNA: TGTGCCAGCAGCCAAGATTGGGGACAGATATATAATTCACCCCTCCACTTT.

This clonotype was counted once. A read error may account for a junction end that differs from germline. This chain links TRBV20-1 with TRBJ2-1; D possibly corresponds to TRBD2 (6 bases). Germline assignment: CDR1 DFQATT and CDR2 SNEGSKA (reference sequence). This CDR3 has 13 amino acids. The CDR3 DNA reads TGCAGTGCTTTGGCGACGGACTACAATGAGAAGTTCTTC. It codes for CSALATDYNEKFF.

The table lists this clonotype with a count of one. Mismatch with germline at one junction end may stem from a read error. The chain uses TRBV4-2 and TRBJ2-5; possible D gene TRBD2, 5 bases. The germline V gene encodes CDR1 LGHNA and CDR2 YNFKEQ. The CDR3 is made up of 14 amino acids. The DNA for the CDR3 is TGTGCCAGCAGCCAAGCCAGGAGCGGAGAGACCCAGCACTTC. Its protein product is CASSQARSGETQHF.

The chain combines TRBV7-2 with TRBJ2-1; a possible D gene is TRBD2 (6 bases). V was pared by 3 bases and J by 7 bases, with 16 bases between. Germline CDR1 SGHTA, CDR2 FQGNSA. The CDR3 is 15 amino acids. CDR3 DNA: TGTGCCAGCAGCTTCGGACTAACGTGGGAGAATGAGCAGTTCTTC. It encodes CASSFGLTWENEQFF.